Below, one T cell receptor (beta chain) is given with its context. The data derive from a study of blood T cell repertoires in COVID-19. Study background: The United States, Italy and Spain supplied acute and convalescent COVID-19 samples. T cells, B-cell-depleted T cells, or PBMCs provided the cDNA or gDNA that served as material.

The CDR3 sequence is 16 residues long. Trimming took 4 bases from V and 4 from J; bases not matched to a gene: 6. CDR1 is MNHNY and CDR2 is SVGAGI in the germline V gene (reference sequence). Produced via immunoSEQ multiplex PCR; TCRdb's table is partial and in-frame only. The sample shows just over 650,000 clones, about nine tenths of them seen only once. The chain joins TRBV6-6 to TRBJ2-2; TRBD2 matches at 10 bases. The sequenced sample consisted of peripheral blood. The receptor was isolated from a woman between 18 and 29 years old with acute or convalescent COVID-19. The CDR3 nucleotides are TGTGCCAGCAGTTCCCTAGCGGGGGACCTCACCGGGGAGCTGTTTTTT. Its protein product is CASSSLAGDLTGELFF.